These 20 T cell receptor beta chains were sequenced from one sample in a study of blood T cells in healthy people across ages. A J-beta primer mix and a sample-barcoded 5' primer were used in a second PCR of roughly 7 to 12 cycles. Using its own MiXCR run on the 5' RACE reads, TCRdb lists one record per CDR3 protein. Of about 760,000 distinct CDR3 sequences listed, roughly 56% are singletons. Specimen: blood. These receptors were collected from a man aged 35 to 55 in good health.

This chain links TRBV12-5 with TRBJ2-1; weak D call: TRBD2 (5 bases). The CDR3 is made up of 15 amino acids. Trimming pared 3 bases from V and 2 bases from J, leaving 11 bases between. Germline V gene sequence: CDR1 LGHNT, CDR2 FRNRAP. The CDR3 sequence is CASGFQEGTYNEQFF. In DNA form, the CDR3 reads TGTGCTAGTGGTTTTCAAGAGGGTACCTACAATGAGCAGTTCTTC.

The J gene is TRBJ2-7, the V gene TRBV18; 7 nucleotides agree with TRBD1. Germline assignment: CDR1 KGHSH and CDR2 LQKENI. This CDR3 is 14 amino acids long. V lost 3 bases, J lost 5 bases, and 7 bases stayed unmatched. CDR3 loop: CASSPKGQTHEQYF. Here the CDR3 DNA reads TGTGCCAGCTCACCTAAGGGACAGACCCACGAGCAGTACTTC.

V is TRBV12-3 or TRBV12-4 and J is TRBJ2-3; D is ambiguous. This CDR3 region has 12 residues. V gave up 1 base and J gave up 6 bases, with 5 bases separating them. CDR3 residues: CASSLGMDTQYF. The CDR3 nucleotides are TGTGCCAGCAGTTTAGGCATGGATACGCAGTATTTT.

The rearrangement joins TRBV7-3 to TRBJ2-3; D not certain. Germline V gene data show CDR1 as SGHTA and CDR2 as FQGTGA. The CDR3 sequence is 17 residues long. Deletions cut 5 bases from V and 0 bases from J, with 18 bases between. DNA of the CDR3: TGTGCCAGCAGCCCGTACTACGATTACACTAGCACAGATACGCAGTATTTT. It specifies CASSPYYDYTSTDTQYF.

The rearrangement links TRBV11-3 to TRBJ2-2; TRBD2 matches at 10 bases. Germline V lookup: CDR1 SGHNT, CDR2 YENEEA. Trimming at V came to 6 bases and at J to 5 bases, leaving 9 bases not matched to a gene. This CDR3 is 16 amino acids long. The CDR3 protein is CASRLTGLARTGELFF. CDR3 bases: TGTGCCAGCAGACTAACGGGACTAGCGAGAACCGGGGAGCTGTTTTTT.

In regard to this clonotype: At one end the junction does not follow the germline gene, possibly because of a read error. V usage is TRBV27 and J usage is TRBJ2-7; 7 bases agree with TRBD2. This CDR3 is built from 16 residues. Germline values: CDR1 MNHEY, CDR2 SMNVEV (reference sequence). In nucleotides, the CDR3 is TGTGCCTGCAGTCCTAACTGGGAGGGGAGCTCCTACGAGCAGTACTTC. It translates to CACSPNWEGSSYEQYF.

The chain couples TRBV28 to TRBJ1-1; the D gene is possibly TRBD1 (6 bases). Germline loops: CDR1 MDHEN, CDR2 SYDVKM. Trimming left V 3 bases short and J 6 bases short, with 17 bases between. CDR3 length equals 15 residues. The CDR3: CASSFNEGVKAEAFF. The CDR3 DNA reads as TGTGCCAGCAGTTTTAATGAGGGGGTGAAGGCTGAAGCTTTCTTT.

The chain combines TRBV20-1 with TRBJ2-2; maybe TRBD2 (5 bases). CDR1 is DFQATT, CDR2 SNEGSKA, per germline (reference sequence). Trimming removed 0 bases at V and 2 bases at J, with 10 bases between. This CDR3 is 15 amino acids long. The chain's CDR3 is CSARDLTTNTGELFF. The CDR3 DNA sequence: TGCAGTGCTAGAGATCTGACTACAAACACCGGGGAGCTGTTTTTT.

The J gene is TRBJ1-1, the V gene TRBV9; unclear D gene. Germline CDR1 and CDR2: SGDLS and YYNGEE. V gave up 2 bases and J gave up 7 bases, with 15 bases separating them. The CDR3 sequence is 14 residues long. The CDR3 loop reads CASSVAGTAGEAFF. The CDR3 DNA sequence: TGTGCCAGCAGCGTGGCCGGAACAGCTGGTGAAGCTTTCTTT.

This clonotype was found a few times. V is TRBV2 and J is TRBJ1-1; D possibly corresponds to TRBD1 (6 bases). This CDR3 comprises 15 residues. V dropped 6 bases and J dropped 6 bases, with 20 bases sitting between them. The germline V gene encodes CDR1 SNHLY and CDR2 FYNNEI. The DNA of the CDR3 is TGTGCCAGCAGATATGACGAAGGGGGAGTCTCTGAAGCTTTCTTT. Translating it yields CASRYDEGGVSEAFF.

The chain links TRBV20-1 to TRBJ1-6; no definite D call. This CDR3 has 14 amino acids. Looked up from germline, CDR1 is DFQATT and CDR2 is SNEGSKA (reference sequence). Trimming cost V 1 base and J 9 bases, with 13 bases left between them. This chain's CDR3 is CSARATDTSSPLHF. CDR3 DNA sequence: TGCAGTGCTAGAGCGACGGATACGAGTTCACCCCTCCACTTT.

The chain joins TRBV5-6 to TRBJ1-1; D gene unclear. This CDR3 has 14 residues. Trimming took off 0 bases at V and 4 bases at J, with 10 bases between the two ends. Per the germline V gene, CDR1 is SGHDT and CDR2 is YYEEEE. This CDR3 reads CASSLGRRGTEAFF. The CDR3 DNA follows: TGTGCCAGCAGCTTGGGACGGAGAGGCACTGAAGCTTTCTTT.

This clonotype showed up just a few times. The chain links TRBV25-1 to TRBJ1-2; no clear D. V lost 2 bases, J lost 5 bases, and 9 bases lay in between. Looked up from germline, CDR1 is MGHDK and CDR2 is SYGVNS. The CDR3 contains 13 residues. The CDR3 DNA sequence: TGTGCCAGCAGTGAACCCGAGAGTTATGGCTACACCTTC. Translation gives CASSEPESYGYTF.

V gene TRBV13 combines with J gene TRBJ1-2, with D perhaps matching TRBD1 (5 bases). Germline CDR1 reads PRHDT; CDR2 reads FYEKMQ (reference sequence). V dropped 4 bases and J dropped 8 bases, with 14 bases sitting between them. CDR3 size: 13 residues. The CDR3 DNA sequence: TGTGCCAGCAGCTCGAACTATGAGGGGGGCTACACCTTC. It specifies CASSSNYEGGYTF.

This clonotype was observed a few times. This chain links TRBV13 with TRBJ2-3, with 7 nucleotides matching TRBD2. The CDR3 has 14 amino acids. Germline assignment: CDR1 PRHDT and CDR2 FYEKMQ (reference sequence). The V and J ends lost 4 bases and 4 bases, in that order; junction bases with no gene match: 5. The CDR3 protein is CASSSPRGADTQYF. CDR3 coding DNA: TGTGCCAGCAGCTCCCCCCGGGGGGCAGATACGCAGTATTTT.

This chain connects TRBV7-9 to TRBJ1-2; D ambiguous. The CDR3 totals 12 residues. Per germline, CDR1 SEHNR and CDR2 FQNEAQ (reference sequence). The ends were cut back, 2 bases at V and 6 bases at J, with 7 bases in the middle. The CDR3 DNA follows: TGTGCCAGCAGCTTATTCCAGCATGGCTACACCTTC. Translation: CASSLFQHGYTF.

This chain connects TRBV27 to TRBJ2-1; D gene ambiguous. CDR1 is MNHEY, CDR2 SMNVEV, per germline (reference sequence). Trimming cost V 2 bases and J 2 bases, with 10 bases left between them. The CDR3 is made up of 15 amino acids. The CDR3 sequence: CASSLPGLTYNEQFF. As DNA, the CDR3 is TGTGCCAGCAGTTTACCGGGCCTAACCTACAATGAGCAGTTCTTC.

The chain combines TRBV12-3 or TRBV12-4 with TRBJ2-4; D remains unclear. The V end lost 0 bases, the J end lost 2 bases, and 11 bases lay between the germline ends. The length of the CDR3 is 16 residues. In nucleotides, the CDR3 is TGTGCCAGCAGTTTAGCCTCGACTTATTCCAAAAACATTCAGTACTTC. It yields the protein CASSLASTYSKNIQYF.

The V gene is TRBV10-3, the J gene TRBJ1-1, with D possibly TRBD1 on 6 matching bases. The ends were cut back, 0 bases at V and 4 bases at J, with 15 bases in the middle. CDR1 is ENHRY and CDR2 is SYGVKD in the germline V gene. This CDR3 comprises 16 residues. In DNA form, the CDR3 reads TGTGCCATCAGTGAGTCCCTTCGACGAGGGGGCACTGAAGCTTTCTTT. It yields the protein CAISESLRRGGTEAFF.

The CDR3, as DNA: TGTGCCAGCAGCGTAGAAGCGGGGGTGACACAAGAGACCCAGTACTTC. Encoded protein: CASSVEAGVTQETQYF. The chain links TRBV9 to TRBJ2-5; 8 nucleotides align to TRBD2. Losses at the gene ends were 0 bases for V and 2 bases for J; bases not matched to a gene: 6. The CDR3 runs 16 residues. The V gene's germline CDR1 is SGDLS and CDR2 YYNGEE.